The 17 T cell receptor beta chains below were found in one sample sequenced in a study of T cell responses to AZD1222 COVID-19 vaccine. Some clones are missing from TCRdb's copy, which holds only in-frame ones; the method was immunoSEQ multiplex PCR. The profile shows tens of thousands of clones, around 90% of them singletons. Sequenced material: peripheral blood, taken 28 days after the second AZD1222 dose. The receptors were sampled from an adult who received the AZD1222 COVID-19 vaccine.

The CDR3 bases are TGCAGCGTTGAAGATGGGGTGAGGAGCTACGAGCAGTACTTC. This translates into CSVEDGVRSYEQYF. This chain joins TRBV29-1 and TRBJ2-7; D is unresolved. In germline, CDR1 is SQVTM, CDR2 ANQGSEA. Trimming left V 0 bases short and J 3 bases short, with 12 bases between. The CDR3 contains 14 residues.

The CDR3 nucleotides read TGTGCCAGCAGCTATGGACAGGGGTCGGTCCGCGAGCAGTACTTC. Its protein product is CASSYGQGSVREQYF. The rearrangement uses TRBV5-6 and TRBJ2-7; 9 bases align to TRBD1. Per germline, CDR1 SGHDT and CDR2 YYEEEE. This CDR3 has 15 residues. V was clipped by 3 bases and J by 6 bases; unmatched bases: 10.

The chain joins TRBV6-1 to TRBJ1-4; tentative D call: TRBD1 (6 bases). CDR3 length equals 14 residues. The germline CDR1 and CDR2 sequences are MNHNS and SASEGT. Trimming took 2 bases from V and 5 from J, leaving 9 bases between them. CDR3 amino acids: CASSERTGNEKLFF. CDR3 in DNA: TGTGCCAGCAGTGAACGTACAGGGAATGAAAAACTGTTTTTT.

The CDR3 sequence: CASSSPTGVREKLFF. CDR3 coding DNA: TGTGCCAGCAGTTCCCCGACAGGGGTAAGAGAAAAACTGTTTTTT. The rearrangement uses TRBV28 and TRBJ1-4; 8 nucleotides align to TRBD1. The CDR3 length is 15 residues. The V segment lost 4 bases and the J segment 8 bases; nucleotides outside the gene matches: 9. Germline V gene data show CDR1 as MDHEN and CDR2 as SYDVKM. Looking up the rest from reference TRBV28 and TRBJ1-4 gives the full variable domain: DVKVTQSSRYLVKRTGEKVFLECVQDMDHENMFWYRQDPGLGLRLIYFSYDVKMKEKGDIPEGYSVSREKKERFSLILESASTNQTSMYLCASSSPTGVREKLFFGSGTQLSVL.

The V call is TRBV7-8, the J call TRBJ1-4; D unresolved. Between the trimmed V and J ends, which lost 1 base and 12 bases, there was a span of 15 bases. The germline CDR1 and CDR2 sequences are SGHVS and FQNEAQ. CDR3 length equals 14 residues. CDR3 loop: CASSLGGLGSQLFF. The CDR3 bases are TGTGCCAGCAGCTTAGGAGGTTTGGGGAGTCAACTGTTTTTT.

This chain connects TRBV15 to TRBJ1-5; 10 nucleotides align to TRBD1. Germline values: CDR1 LNHNV, CDR2 YYDKDF (reference sequence). This CDR3 is built from 16 residues. With 0 bases clipped from V and 5 bases from J, the junction kept 4 bases outside the gene matches. This chain's CDR3 is CATSREGGQGHQPQHF. The CDR3 nucleotides read TGTGCCACCAGCAGAGAGGGGGGACAGGGGCATCAGCCCCAGCATTTT.

The chain has TRBV28 and TRBJ2-7; 9 bases map to TRBD1. There are 15 residues in the CDR3. With 5 bases clipped from V and 3 bases from J, the junction kept 8 bases outside the gene matches. Germline CDR1 reads MDHEN; CDR2 reads SYDVKM. The CDR3 DNA sequence: TGTGCCAGCAGTCCGAAGTGGGACAGGGACTACGAGCAGTACTTC. This encodes CASSPKWDRDYEQYF.

With regard to this clone: Other nucleotide sequences from this sample produce the same CDR3. This chain connects TRBV3-1 (or the pseudogene TRBV3-2) to TRBJ2-2; weak D call: TRBD1 (5 bases). Germline V gene sequence: CDR1 LGHDT, CDR2 YNNKEL (reference sequence). The CDR3 length is 16 residues. V lost 2 bases, J lost 5 bases, and 15 bases lay in between. The CDR3 spells CASSQSLYQGTGELFF. The CDR3 region has the DNA TGTGCCAGCAGCCAATCACTGTACCAGGGAACCGGGGAGCTGTTTTTT.

The chain carries TRBV6-5 and TRBJ1-1; TRBD1 agrees at 9 bases. Per germline, CDR1 MNHEY and CDR2 SVGAGI. The CDR3 extends over 14 amino acids. The trim removed 6 bases at V and 2 bases at J, leaving 4 bases unmatched. CDR3 DNA: TGTGCCAGCAGGGGGACAGGGAGCAACACTGAAGCTTTCTTT. Translated, it gives CASRGTGSNTEAFF.

The gene calls are TRBV12-2 and TRBJ1-4. TRBV12-2 is a known pseudogene. This CDR3 has 15 residues. CDR3 sequence: CASRHRGAPNEKLFF. The DNA of the CDR3 is TGTGCAAGTCGCCACCGGGGCGCCCCTAATGAAAAACTGTTTTTT.

The J gene is TRBJ1-5, the V gene TRBV2; no clear D gene. Germline assignment: CDR1 SNHLY and CDR2 FYNNEI. The CDR3 totals 14 residues. The V gene lost 4 bases and the J gene lost 0 bases, with 7 bases spanning the gap. Here the CDR3 reads CASSGQYSNQPQHF. Here the CDR3 DNA reads TGTGCCAGCAGTGGGCAGTATAGCAATCAGCCCCAGCATTTT.

The chain carries TRBV28 and TRBJ1-1; D unclear. V lost 8 bases to trimming and J lost 7 bases, with 11 bases between them. The CDR3 has 11 amino acids. The germline gives CDR1 MDHEN, CDR2 SYDVKM. The CDR3 DNA reads as TGTGCCAGCCTCAACTCGGTTGAAGCTTTCTTT. Protein product: CASLNSVEAFF.

The rearrangement links TRBV6-5 to TRBJ1-4; no definite D call. V shed 5 bases and J shed 0 bases, with 7 bases lying between them. The CDR3 is made up of 14 amino acids. Germline CDR1 is MNHEY and CDR2 is SVGAGI. The CDR3 region has the DNA TGTGCCAGCAGTCGGCTCTCAACTAATGAAAAACTGTTTTTT. Its translation: CASSRLSTNEKLFF.

The V and J genes are TRBV6-2 or TRBV6-3 and TRBJ2-5; D possibly matches TRBD1 or TRBD2 (7 bases each). V lost 3 bases and J 2 bases, leaving 13 bases between the germline ends. Germline V gene sequence: CDR1 MNHEY, CDR2 SVGEGT. The CDR3 covers 15 residues. The CDR3: CASSYRGGQQETQYF. In DNA form, the CDR3 reads TGTGCCAGCAGTTATAGGGGGGGACAGCAAGAGACCCAGTACTTC.

This clone was observed a single time. The chain carries TRBV4-1 and TRBJ2-7; no firm D call. Germline CDR1 is MGHRA and CDR2 is YSYEKL. CDR3 length equals 17 residues. V was pared by 0 bases and J by 2 bases, with 17 bases between. CDR3 nucleotides: TGCGCCAGCAGCCAAGAGTATACGGCCAGAGTTCCCTACGAGCAGTACTTC. As protein: CASSQEYTARVPYEQYF.

The chain carries TRBV7-2 and TRBJ1-6, with 11 positions matching TRBD1. V dropped 0 bases and J dropped 2; count of bases not matched to a gene: 0. Germline V lookup: CDR1 SGHTA, CDR2 FQGNSA. The CDR3 consists of 17 residues. The CDR3 DNA sequence: TGTGCCAGCAGCTTAGCGGGACAGGGGGCCTATAATTCACCCCTCCACTTT. Amino acid sequence: CASSLAGQGAYNSPLHF.

J is TRBJ2-1 and V is TRBV24-1; D is ambiguous. This CDR3 has 16 amino acids. Germline V gene lookup returns CDR1 KGHDR and CDR2 SFDVKD. Trimming removed 4 bases from V and 8 bases from J, with 20 bases in between. The CDR3, as DNA: TGTGCCACCAGTGACCCGAAGCTGGGATCTTGGGATGAGCAGTTCTTC. Translating it yields CATSDPKLGSWDEQFF.